This TCR beta chain was retrieved from a study of PD-L1 blockade in urothelial cancer. Study context: The researchers analyzed blood 3 weeks (second dose) and 6 weeks after treatment start. Researchers found blood samples held a median of approximately 150,000 T cells.

CDR3 length: 15 residues. Germline V CDR1 and CDR2: LNHDA, SQIVND (reference sequence). The V end lost 1 base, the J end lost 4 bases, and 13 bases lay between the germline ends. The time point denotes: peripheral blood 6 weeks after treatment start. Each patient gave between 1 and 8 samples of peripheral blood mononuclear cells, which were collected pretreatment and during treatment. Generated by immunoSEQ multiplex PCR, the TCRdb table keeps only in-frame clones and is missing some. The sample holds under 60,000 clones, 86% seen once. The source is a man aged 55 to 70 with urothelial cancer. Sequences were derived from PBMCs, sampled around atezolizumab (anti-PD-L1) treatment. The chain employs TRBV19 and TRBJ1-2, with a possible D match to TRBD1 (5 bases). CDR3 amino acids: CASSIVGDLGYGYTF. The DNA of the CDR3 is TGTGCCAGTAGTATAGTAGGGGATCTTGGCTATGGCTACACCTTC.